This T cell receptor (beta chain) stems from a study of T cell repertoires in cytomegalovirus infection. Study at large: Based on public TCR beta signatures, there were indications of CMV infection and of a matching HLA type.

Each CDR3 protein is one row after TCRdb ran MiXCR on the reads. Of some 800,000 distinct CDR3 sequences in the sample, roughly 33% were seen once. Study-wide results and limits: CMV-specific TCR beta clonotypes restricted by HLA-C dominated the ex vivo response.

This clonotype was counted between two and nine times. No antigen is known for it. V was pared by 6 bases and J by 0 bases, with 12 bases between. The CDR3 is made up of 15 amino acids. CDR1 SEHNR and CDR2 FQNEAQ come from the germline V gene (reference sequence). The receptor was isolated from a human donor in good health (CMV status not recorded). Some clones in this sample may be carry-over from other donors' samples. The material sequenced was cultured CD8+ T cells from PBMCs, taken from culture after CMV antigen stimulation. The chain uses TRBV7-9 and TRBJ1-3; possible D gene TRBD1, 5 bases. In nucleotides, the CDR3 is TGTGCCAGCAGGGGGGGGTCAATCTCTGGAAACACCATATATTTT. As protein: CASRGGSISGNTIYF.